This entry lists 25 T cell receptor beta chains sequenced from one sample in a study of shared clonotypes between healthy human individuals (dated by TCRdb to the early 2020s). The library came from the immunoSEQ multiplex PCR assay. Held by TCRdb, this immuneACCESS table contains in-frame sequences only and omits some clones. Under half of the omission traces to an unresolved V gene where checked; the cause of the rest is unknown. This sample holds about 1.1 million clones; about 80% were observed only once. Over 0.8% of the sample is held by the ten biggest clonotypes. Material for sequencing was memory CD4+ T cells from PBMCs. The cell subset or site label of this sample denotes: CD45RA-negative fraction. These receptors were obtained from a man younger than 30 in good health. Some clones in this sample may be carry-over from other donors' samples.

The gene calls are TRBV19 and TRBJ2-3, with 11 bases that match TRBD1. The CDR3 is made up of 13 amino acids. V lost 7 bases to trimming and J lost 4 bases; unmatched junction nucleotides: 1. Per germline, CDR1 LNHDA and CDR2 SQIVND (reference sequence). The CDR3 DNA is TGTGCCAGTACGGGACAGGGGGCAGATACGCAGTATTTT. It translates to CASTGQGADTQYF.

The DNA of the CDR3 is TGTGCCAGCTGCCCTGGGTTTAACTATGGCTACACCTTC. It codes for CASCPGFNYGYTF. The chain links TRBV6-6 to TRBJ1-2; D is unclear. Germline CDR1 reads MNHNY; CDR2 reads SVGAGI (reference sequence). This CDR3 region has 13 residues. V was pared by 8 bases and J by 1 base, with 11 bases between.

This rearrangement joins TRBV2 to TRBJ2-7; D is unresolved. The CDR3 is 12 amino acids. The germline CDR1 and CDR2 sequences are SNHLY and FYNNEI. V lost 6 bases to trimming and J lost 6 bases, with 12 bases between them. For the CDR3, the DNA is TGTGCCAGCAGGGGTGACATGGGCGAGCAGTACTTC. It specifies CASRGDMGEQYF.

In the case of this clone: This specimen includes other DNA sequences encoding the same CDR3. The chain combines TRBV5-1 with TRBJ2-5, with D unresolved. Germline V gene sequence: CDR1 SGHRS, CDR2 YFSETQ. Trimming stripped 0 bases from V and 1 base from J, with 7 bases between. The CDR3 covers 14 residues. The CDR3 DNA sequence: TGCGCCAGCAGCTTGGTCCCGGGCCAAGAGACCCAGTACTTC. Translating it yields CASSLVPGQETQYF.

The chain employs TRBV6-1 and TRBJ2-5; weak D call: TRBD1 (6 bases). Trimming pared 3 bases from V and 13 bases from J, leaving 18 bases between. Germline V lookup: CDR1 MNHNS, CDR2 SASEGT. There are 13 residues in the CDR3. The CDR3: CASSEPWEQGTYF. In nucleotides, the CDR3 is TGTGCCAGCAGTGAGCCCTGGGAACAGGGTACGTACTTC.

This clone was seen a single time. The J gene is TRBJ1-5, the V gene TRBV28, with D hard to call. Deletions cut 0 bases from V and 4 bases from J, with 7 bases between. CDR3 length equals 14 residues. The V gene's germline CDR1 is MDHEN and CDR2 SYDVKM. The CDR3: CASSLWADNQPQHF. Written as DNA, the CDR3 is TGTGCCAGCAGTTTATGGGCAGATAATCAGCCCCAGCATTTT.

This clone was observed at least ten times. The V gene is TRBV9, the J gene TRBJ2-1, with D tentatively TRBD2 (6 bases). Germline V gene lookup returns CDR1 SGDLS and CDR2 YYNGEE. The CDR3 is 18 amino acids. V lost 0 bases and J 3 bases, leaving 19 bases between the germline ends. The CDR3 reads CASSVGPPGARYYNEQFF. DNA of the CDR3: TGTGCCAGCAGCGTAGGCCCCCCGGGAGCCCGCTACTACAATGAGCAGTTCTTC.

This clone has a handful of counts. V usage is TRBV7-3 and J usage is TRBJ1-1, with D perhaps TRBD1 (6 bases). Germline CDR1 is SGHTA and CDR2 is FQGTGA. The CDR3 consists of 13 residues. Trimming stripped 5 bases from V and 7 bases from J, with 14 bases between. CDR3 sequence (DNA): TGTGCCAGCAGCATCTCAGGGGCCGGTGAAGCTTTCTTT. Translated, it gives CASSISGAGEAFF.

This clone showed up just once. The chain carries TRBV5-6 and TRBJ2-5, with D hard to call. Germline V gene sequence: CDR1 SGHDT, CDR2 YYEEEE. The ends were cut back, 0 bases at V and 5 bases at J, with 11 bases in the middle. The CDR3 has 14 residues. CDR3 DNA sequence: TGTGCCAGCAGCTTGGGCCCTGGTAGTGAGACCCAGTACTTC. Amino acids: CASSLGPGSETQYF.

Here the CDR3 reads CASSLQGFPYNEQFF. In DNA, the CDR3 is TGTGCCAGCAGCTTACAGGGGTTTCCCTACAATGAGCAGTTCTTC. The chain couples TRBV7-2 to TRBJ2-1, with a possible D match to TRBD1 (6 bases). Deletions cut 2 bases from V and 2 bases from J, with 10 bases between. The CDR3 runs 15 residues. Germline lookup yields CDR1 SGHTA and CDR2 FQGNSA. Looking up the rest from reference TRBV7-2 and TRBJ2-1 gives the full variable domain: GAGVSQSPSNKVTEKGKDVELRCDPISGHTALYWYRQSLGQGLEFLIYFQGNSAPDKSGLPSDRFSAERTGGSVSTLTIQRTQQEDSAVYLCASSLQGFPYNEQFFGPGTRLTVL.

The chain uses TRBV4-1 and TRBJ2-5, with 8 bases fitting TRBD1. V dropped 4 bases and J dropped 5; count of bases not matched to a gene: 9. Germline-derived CDR1 and CDR2 are MGHRA and YSYEKL. The CDR3 spans 15 residues. CDR3 in amino acids: CASSRDRGRWETQYF. The CDR3 nucleotides read TGCGCCAGCAGCCGCGACAGGGGCCGGTGGGAGACCCAGTACTTC.

With regard to this clone: This specimen includes other DNA sequences encoding the same CDR3. The chain joins TRBV5-5 to TRBJ2-2; D is uncertain. This CDR3 spans 15 amino acids. The V end was cut by 0 bases, the J end by 0 bases, with 6 bases between. CDR1 and CDR2 from the germline V gene are SGHKS and YYEKEE (reference sequence). The CDR3 reads CASSLAGSNTGELFF. The CDR3 bases are TGTGCCAGCAGCTTGGCAGGATCGAACACCGGGGAGCTGTTTTTT.

The V gene is TRBV5-1, the J gene TRBJ2-1, with 14 bases lining up with TRBD2. Germline assignment: CDR1 SGHRS and CDR2 YFSETQ. The J segment lost 7 bases and the V segment lost 4 bases, leaving 7 bases of the junction unmatched. The CDR3 consists of 16 residues. The CDR3: CASSGGTSGSFNEQFF. In DNA form, the CDR3 reads TGCGCCAGCAGCGGAGGGACTAGCGGGAGTTTTAATGAGCAGTTCTTC. Based on the CDR3 plus reference TRBV5-1 and TRBJ2-1, the full variable domain is KAGVTQTPRYLIKTRGQQVTLSCSPISGHRSVSWYQQTPGQGLQFLFEYFSETQRNKGNFPGRFSGRQFSNSRSEMNVSTLELGDSALYLCASSGGTSGSFNEQFFGPGTRLTVL.

The chain combines TRBV27 with TRBJ1-6; no reliable D call. Germline CDR1 MNHEY, CDR2 SMNVEV (reference sequence). The CDR3 totals 16 residues. Trimming removed 5 bases at V and 0 bases at J, with 11 bases between. The CDR3 sequence: CASSPRWSSYNSPLHF. The CDR3 region has the DNA TGTGCCAGCAGTCCACGGTGGAGCTCCTATAATTCACCCCTCCACTTT.

The DNA for the CDR3 is TGTGCCAGCAGCTTAAGGGCTATGAACACTGAAGCTTTCTTT. This codes for CASSLRAMNTEAFF. The V and J genes are TRBV7-9 and TRBJ1-1, with D unresolved. There are 14 residues in the CDR3. With 2 bases removed from V and 0 bases from J, the gap between germline ends came to 7 bases. Germline lookup yields CDR1 SEHNR and CDR2 FQNEAQ (reference sequence).

This rearrangement joins TRBV7-2 to TRBJ2-2; unclear D gene. V was shortened by 5 bases and J by 0 bases, with 13 bases between the two germline ends. CDR1 SGHTA and CDR2 FQGNSA come from the germline V gene. The CDR3 runs to 16 residues. The CDR3 nucleotides read TGTGCCAGCAGCCCTAGGACCGATTCGAACACCGGGGAGCTGTTTTTT. The encoded protein is CASSPRTDSNTGELFF. Full variable domain (rest looked up from reference TRBV7-2 and TRBJ2-2): GAGVSQSPSNKVTEKGKDVELRCDPISGHTALYWYRQSLGQGLEFLIYFQGNSAPDKSGLPSDRFSAERTGGSVSTLTIQRTQQEDSAVYLCASSPRTDSNTGELFFGEGSRLTVL.

The chain carries TRBV6-5 and TRBJ2-7; D is possibly TRBD1 (6 bases). V was trimmed by 4 bases and J by 3 bases, leaving 10 bases between them. Germline V gives CDR1 MNHEY, CDR2 SVGAGI. The CDR3 consists of 13 residues. CDR3 in amino acids: CASSSGVGYEQYF. The CDR3 region has the DNA TGTGCCAGCAGTTCAGGGGTCGGCTACGAGCAGTACTTC.

This clone has a handful of counts. The rearrangement uses TRBV11-2 and TRBJ2-1; 8 positions agree with TRBD2. This CDR3 spans 15 amino acids. Germline-derived CDR1 and CDR2 are SGHAT and FQNNGV. J lost 10 bases, V lost 4 bases, and 12 bases had no gene match. The CDR3 spells CASSSGVAGRVEQFF. As DNA, the CDR3 is TGTGCCAGCAGCTCCGGGGTAGCGGGAAGGGTAGAGCAGTTCTTC.

V and J are TRBV30 and TRBJ1-4; D is unclear. The germline gives CDR1 GTSNPN, CDR2 SVGIG (reference sequence). The CDR3 covers 15 residues. Trimming stripped 2 bases from V and 0 bases from J, with 10 bases between. The CDR3 DNA reads TGTGCCTGGAGTCTCACCGGGACAACTAATGAAAAACTGTTTTTT. Translated, it gives CAWSLTGTTNEKLFF.

The rearrangement uses TRBV5-1 and TRBJ2-7, with TRBD2 identical over 9 bases. The trim removed 1 base at V and 3 bases at J, leaving 14 bases unmatched. CDR1 and CDR2 from the germline V gene are SGHRS and YFSETQ. The CDR3 is made up of 18 amino acids. In DNA form, the CDR3 reads TGCGCCAGCAGCTTGATCGCGGGAGGGCCATTATCTGGCTACGAGCAGTACTTC. This gives the protein CASSLIAGGPLSGYEQYF.

The rearrangement links TRBV10-3 to TRBJ2-7, with 8 positions matching TRBD1. The CDR3 length is 14 residues. With 4 bases clipped from V and 6 bases from J, the junction kept 8 bases outside the gene matches. From germline, CDR1 is ENHRY and CDR2 SYGVKD. CDR3 region: CAISGNLGTGEQYF. The CDR3 DNA sequence: TGTGCCATCAGTGGAAACCTCGGGACAGGCGAGCAGTACTTC.

The J gene is TRBJ2-7, the V gene TRBV6-5; 8 bases are a match to TRBD2. This CDR3 comprises 13 residues. Germline V gene sequence: CDR1 MNHEY, CDR2 SVGAGI. J lost 5 bases, V lost 8 bases, and 8 bases had no gene match. The CDR3 DNA reads TGTGCCAGCCGGATCAGCGGGAGCGACGAGCAGTACTTC. Translating it yields CASRISGSDEQYF.

V gene TRBV5-5 combines with J gene TRBJ2-7; TRBD1 matches at 10 bases. Germline lookup yields CDR1 SGHKS and CDR2 YYEKEE (reference sequence). V gave up 4 bases and J gave up 2 bases; unmatched junction bases: 6. There are 15 residues in the CDR3. The CDR3: CASSPRQGATYEQYF. In nucleotides, the CDR3 is TGTGCCAGCAGCCCGAGACAGGGGGCGACCTACGAGCAGTACTTC.

The rearrangement joins TRBV13 to TRBJ2-6; 13 bases match TRBD2. The CDR3 covers 17 residues. V shed 5 bases and J 3 bases; nucleotides not matched to a gene: 4. CDR1 and CDR2 (germline): PRHDT, FYEKMQ (reference sequence). CDR3 nucleotide sequence: TGTGCCAGCAGCCCGGGACTAGCGGGACGTGGGGCCAACGTCCTGACTTTC. This encodes CASSPGLAGRGANVLTF.

This clone appeared once. The chain is built from TRBV2 and TRBJ2-5; TRBD1 matches 10 bases. Germline V gene sequence: CDR1 SNHLY, CDR2 FYNNEI. This CDR3 spans 14 amino acids. J was trimmed by 4 bases and V by 4 bases; bases with no gene match: 3. CDR3 loop: CASSGGQGGETQYF. DNA of the CDR3: TGTGCCAGCAGTGGAGGACAGGGGGGAGAGACCCAGTACTTC. The full variable domain, rest sourced from reference TRBV2 and TRBJ2-5, is EPEVTQTPSHQVTQMGQEVILRCVPISNHLYFYWYRQILGQKVEFLVSFYNNEISEKSEIFDDQFSVERPDGSNFTLKIRSTKLEDSAMYFCASSGGQGGETQYFGPGTRLLVL.